This TCR beta chain was documented in a study of OX40 agonist ivuxolimab in advanced cancers. Background on the study: Ivuxolimab, an antibody that agonizes OX40 (CD134), was administered to the patients.

There are a few counts of this clone. Its target is not known. J lost 1 base, V lost 4 bases, and 6 bases had no gene match. The CDR3 is made up of 15 amino acids. CDR1 and CDR2 from the germline V gene are MNHEY and SVGAGI. Sequenced by immunoSEQ multiplex PCR; TCRdb stores in-frame clones only, minus some. The data show about 67,000 clones, around 82% seen once. Overall study results and limits: The specificity for antigen of the expanded peripheral T cells was not determined.

The receptor comes from an adult with an advanced solid tumor such as melanoma, head and neck, liver or kidney cancer. This sequence joins TRBV6-5 and TRBJ1-1; TRBD1 agrees at 7 bases. The material sequenced was CD4+ or CD8+ T cells sorted from blood, taken in a trial of the OX40 agonist ivuxolimab. CDR3 loop: CASSLQGPANTEAFF. The CDR3 coding sequence is TGTGCCAGCAGTTTACAGGGGCCGGCGAACACTGAAGCTTTCTTT.